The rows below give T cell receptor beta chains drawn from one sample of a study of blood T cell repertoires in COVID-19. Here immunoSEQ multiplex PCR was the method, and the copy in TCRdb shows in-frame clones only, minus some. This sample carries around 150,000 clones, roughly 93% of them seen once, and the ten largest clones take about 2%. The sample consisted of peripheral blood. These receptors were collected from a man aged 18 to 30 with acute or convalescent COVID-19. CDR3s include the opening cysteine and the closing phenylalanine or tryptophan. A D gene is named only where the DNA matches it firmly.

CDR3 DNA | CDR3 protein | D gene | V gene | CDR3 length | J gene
TGTGCCAGCAGCTTAGTCCCAACACCGAACTCTGGAAACACCATATATTTT | CASSLVPTPNSGNTIYF | - | TRBV11-2 | 17 | TRBJ1-3
TGTGCCAGCTCGCTCATACAGGGGGCGAACACTGAAGCTTTCTTT | CASSLIQGANTEAFF | TRBD1 | TRBV18 | 15 | TRBJ1-1
TGTGCCAGCATTAAGGGACAGGGGGCTGGCGAGCAGTACTTC | CASIKGQGAGEQYF | TRBD1 | TRBV7-9 | 14 | TRBJ2-7
TGTGCCAGTAGTAGAGAGCGGGGCTACACCTTC | CASSRERGYTF | - | TRBV19 | 11 | TRBJ1-2
TGTGCCAGCAGTAGAGGGGGGAACACCGGGGAGCTGTTTTTT | CASSRGGNTGELFF | - | TRBV6-5 | 14 | TRBJ2-2
TGTGCCACCAGCAGCGTATCAGGGAGGTGGGGAGAAGCTTTCTTT | CATSSVSGRWGEAFF | - | TRBV15 | 15 | TRBJ1-1
TGTGCCAGCAGTTACTCGAAACAGAAAGCCACCTATGGCTACACCTTC | CASSYSKQKATYGYTF | - | TRBV6-5 | 16 | TRBJ1-2
TGCGCCAGCAGCTGGCAGCTAGGGGTGAACACTGAAGCTTTCTTT | CASSWQLGVNTEAFF | - | TRBV5-1 | 15 | TRBJ1-1
TGCGCCAGCAGCCGGCCCGCGGGACTAGCGGACTACAATGAGCAGTTCTTC | CASSRPAGLADYNEQFF | TRBD2 | TRBV4-1 | 17 | TRBJ2-1
TGTGCCAGTAGTATGGTGACCGGGGTTCCCTCCTACGAGCAGTACTTC | CASSMVTGVPSYEQYF | - | TRBV19 | 16 | TRBJ2-7
TGTGCCAGCAGCTTACTTGGACAGTCCACAGATACGCAGTATTTT | CASSLLGQSTDTQYF | - | TRBV7-9 | 15 | TRBJ2-3
TGTGCCAGCAGCCCCTTGACAGGGTCTGAAGCTTTCTTT | CASSPLTGSEAFF | TRBD1 | TRBV3-1/TRBV3-2 | 13 | TRBJ1-1
TGTGCCAGCAGCTTAACAGGGTTGGGTTCACCCCTCCACTTT | CASSLTGLGSPLHF | - | TRBV7-9 | 14 | TRBJ1-6
TGTGCCAGCAGTTTAAACCCAACGGTCTCCTACGAGCAGTACTTC | CASSLNPTVSYEQYF | - | TRBV27 | 15 | TRBJ2-7
TGTGCCAGCAGTGGGTTCAACAGGGACACTGAAGCTTTCTTT | CASSGFNRDTEAFF | - | TRBV2 | 14 | TRBJ1-1